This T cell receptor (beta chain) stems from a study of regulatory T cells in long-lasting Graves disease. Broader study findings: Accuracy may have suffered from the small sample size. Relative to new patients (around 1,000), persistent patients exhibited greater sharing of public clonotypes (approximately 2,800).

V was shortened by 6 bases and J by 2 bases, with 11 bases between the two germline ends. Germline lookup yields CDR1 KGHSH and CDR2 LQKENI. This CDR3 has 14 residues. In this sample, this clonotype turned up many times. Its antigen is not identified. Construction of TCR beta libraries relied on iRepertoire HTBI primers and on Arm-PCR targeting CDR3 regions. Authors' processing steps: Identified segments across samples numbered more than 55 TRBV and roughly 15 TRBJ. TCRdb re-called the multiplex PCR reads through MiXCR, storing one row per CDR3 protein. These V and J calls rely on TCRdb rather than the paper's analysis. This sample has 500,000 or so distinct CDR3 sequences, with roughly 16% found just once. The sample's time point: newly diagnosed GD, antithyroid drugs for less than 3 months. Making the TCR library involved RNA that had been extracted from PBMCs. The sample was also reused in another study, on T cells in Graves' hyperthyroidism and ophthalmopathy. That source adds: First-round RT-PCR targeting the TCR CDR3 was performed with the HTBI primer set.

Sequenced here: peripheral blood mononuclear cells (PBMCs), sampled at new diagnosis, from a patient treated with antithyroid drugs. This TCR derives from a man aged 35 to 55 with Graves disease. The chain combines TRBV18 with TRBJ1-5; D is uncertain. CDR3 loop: CASSLKTGNQPQHF. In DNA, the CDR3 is TGTGCCAGCTCGCTGAAGACGGGCAATCAGCCCCAGCATTTT.